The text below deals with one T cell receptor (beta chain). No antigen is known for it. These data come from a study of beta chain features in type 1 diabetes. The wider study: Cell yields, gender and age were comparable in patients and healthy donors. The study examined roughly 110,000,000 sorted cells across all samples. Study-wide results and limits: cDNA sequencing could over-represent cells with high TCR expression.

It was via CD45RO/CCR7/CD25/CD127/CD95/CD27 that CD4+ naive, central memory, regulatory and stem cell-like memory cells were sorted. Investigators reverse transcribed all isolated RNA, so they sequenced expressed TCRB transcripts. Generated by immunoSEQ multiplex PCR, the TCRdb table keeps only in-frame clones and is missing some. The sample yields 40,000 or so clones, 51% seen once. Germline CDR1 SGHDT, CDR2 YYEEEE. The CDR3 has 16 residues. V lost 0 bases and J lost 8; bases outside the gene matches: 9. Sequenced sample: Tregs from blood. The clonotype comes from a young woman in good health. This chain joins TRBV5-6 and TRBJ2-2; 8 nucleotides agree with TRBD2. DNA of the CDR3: TGTGCCAGCAGCTTGGGGCCTAGCGGGCGCAGGGGGGAGCTGTTTTTT. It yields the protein CASSLGPSGRRGELFF.